This T cell receptor (beta chain) derives from a study of blood T cell repertoires in COVID-19. Overall study: Samples taken during acute and convalescent COVID-19 were collected in the United States, Italy and Spain. The analysed material was cDNA or gDNA that came from T cells, B-cell-depleted T cells, or PBMCs.

In terms of age and location, participants ranged from roughly 18 to 89 years and lived in roughly 22 US areas. Each recovered donor of Cohort 3 presented with two negative PCRs, clearance, or symptom resolution. TCRdb's table, derived via immunoSEQ multiplex PCR, lists solely in-frame clones and lacks some. The sample lists over 350,000 clones, around 87% occurring once. Germline V gives CDR1 MNHEY, CDR2 SVGAGI. The CDR3 is made up of 14 amino acids. Unmatched junction bases numbered 4, after V lost 4 bases and J lost 2 bases. The clonotype comes from a woman aged 45-59 years who had recovered from COVID-19. The V and J genes are TRBV6-5 and TRBJ2-7; the match to TRBD2 covers 8 bases. What was sequenced was PBMCs or T cells enriched from blood (not recorded which). The CDR3 DNA reads TGTGCCAGCAGTTTCGGGGGGGGGACCTACGAGCAGTACTTC. The encoded protein is CASSFGGGTYEQYF.